This T cell receptor beta chain was captured in a study of blood T cell repertoires in COVID-19. At the level of the study: The study drew acute and convalescent COVID-19 samples from the United States, Italy and Spain. Sources were T cells, B-cell-depleted T cells, or PBMCs; the material itself was cDNA or gDNA.

Under the authors' procedure: Amplification of reference gene primers was used by the study to estimate nucleated cell counts. Some clones are missing from TCRdb's copy, which holds only in-frame ones; the method was immunoSEQ multiplex PCR. The V and J calls and clone size come from that table; D and trimming were worked out from the DNA. The repertoire holds tens of thousands of clones, with approximately 80% as singletons. This clone was recorded once. Germline values: CDR1 SGHTA, CDR2 FQGNSA. This CDR3 is built from 13 residues. V gave up 2 bases and J gave up 9 bases; unmatched junction bases: 4.

This receptor was taken from a man in his 60s with acute or convalescent COVID-19. This chain uses TRBV7-2 with TRBJ2-4; 7 nucleotides agree with TRBD1. Sequenced sample: peripheral blood. CDR3 region: CASSLQTGTIQYF. As DNA, the CDR3 is TGTGCCAGCAGCTTACAGACAGGGACCATTCAGTACTTC. The variable domain in full, with the rest retrieved from reference TRBV7-2 and TRBJ2-4, is GAGVSQSPSNKVTEKGKDVELRCDPISGHTALYWYRQSLGQGLEFLIYFQGNSAPDKSGLPSDRFSAERTGGSVSTLTIQRTQQEDSAVYLCASSLQTGTIQYFGAGTRLSVL.